This T cell receptor beta chain was retrieved from a study of blood T cell repertoires in COVID-19. Turning to the study itself: Samples of COVID-19 (acute and convalescent) were obtained from the United States, Italy and Spain.

Here immunoSEQ multiplex PCR was the method, and the copy in TCRdb shows in-frame clones only, minus some. Of around 190,000 clones listed, 70% to 85% are singletons. The origin of this receptor is a young woman who had recovered from COVID-19. Sample: PBMCs or T cells enriched from blood (not recorded which).

This CDR3 reads CAWSGGGTEAFF. In DNA form, the CDR3 reads TGTGCCTGGAGTGGCGGGGGCACTGAAGCTTTCTTT. The chain uses TRBV30 and TRBJ1-1; D may be TRBD1 (5 bases). Trimming shortened V by 1 base and J by 4 bases, and 7 bases separated the two germline ends. Looked up from germline, CDR1 is GTSNPN and CDR2 is SVGIG (reference sequence). This CDR3 spans 12 amino acids. Full variable domain (outside the CDR3, taken from reference TRBV30 and TRBJ1-1): SQTIHQWPATLVQPVGSPLSLECTVEGTSNPNLYWYRQAAGRGLQLLFYSVGIGQISSEVPQNLSASRPQDRQFILSSKKLLLSDSGFYLCAWSGGGTEAFFGQGTRLTVV.